These T cell receptor beta chains were read from a single sample in a study of blood T cell repertoires in COVID-19. Clones were sequenced by immunoSEQ multiplex PCR, and TCRdb holds only the in-frame ones, with some missing. The sample consists of around 190,000 clones, about 85% of them appearing once. Source material: peripheral blood. The receptors originated from an elderly woman with acute or convalescent COVID-19. Both conserved end residues are part of each CDR3. Fields, in order: clone size, J gene, V gene, CDR3 length, D gene, CDR3 DNA, CDR3 protein. The D gene is left open where the match is weak. Clone size is given for some rows only: seen once, a few or many times, or a class if the clone is expanded.

-	TRBJ2-1	TRBV5-1	12	-	TGCGCCAGCAGCCAACAGAGCAATGAGCAGTTCTTC	CASSQQSNEQFF
-	TRBJ1-2	TRBV5-1	15	TRBD1	TGCGCCAGCAGCTTGAGCAGGGGGCGCGGTGATGGCTACACCTTC	CASSLSRGRGDGYTF
once	TRBJ1-1	TRBV4-3	16	TRBD1	TGCGCCAGCAGCCAAGTGGACAGGGCGGGTCGCACTGAAGCTTTCTTT	CASSQVDRAGRTEAFF
-	TRBJ1-2	TRBV30	14	TRBD1	TGTGCCTGGACCTCACAGGGGAACCTCTATGGCTACACCTTC	CAWTSQGNLYGYTF
-	TRBJ2-1	TRBV6-5	15	TRBD2	TGTGCCAGCAGTTATTTCGGGGGGGGCCGAAATGAGCAGTTCTTC	CASSYFGGGRNEQFF
few	TRBJ1-1	TRBV7-8	19	-	TGTGCCAGCAGCTTACCCCCGGGTGGGGGGATAAGGATGAACACTGAAGCTTTCTTT	CASSLPPGGGIRMNTEAFF
-	TRBJ2-7	TRBV10-3	16	-	TGTGCCATCAGTGAGTTAACGGGACTCTCGGACTACGAGCAGTACTTC	CAISELTGLSDYEQYF
once	TRBJ2-7	TRBV7-8	18	TRBD2	TGTGCCAGCAGCTCTATGGGACCAACTAGCGGGAGGATCTACGAGCAGTACTTC	CASSSMGPTSGRIYEQYF
once	TRBJ2-1	TRBV28	16	-	TGTGCCAGCAGTATACCTGGACCCACCAAGGGGAATGAGCAGTTCTTC	CASSIPGPTKGNEQFF
-	TRBJ1-5	TRBV5-5	16	-	TGTGCCAGCAGCTTACGAAGTGAAACTTTGAGTCAGCCCCAGCATTTT	CASSLRSETLSQPQHF
-	TRBJ1-6	TRBV30	12	-	TGTGCCTGGAGTATCGGGAATTCACCCCTCCACTTT	CAWSIGNSPLHF
-	TRBJ1-4	TRBV5-1	15	TRBD1	TGCGCCAGCAGCTTGGCCTACAGGGGCGGTGAAAAACTGTTTTTT	CASSLAYRGGEKLFF
once	TRBJ1-3	TRBV3-1/TRBV3-2	13	-	TGTGCCAGCAGCCCCCTCCGTGGAAACACCATATATTTT	CASSPLRGNTIYF
few	TRBJ1-1	TRBV5-1	12	-	TGCGCCAGCAGCGAGATTAACACTGAAGCTTTCTTT	CASSEINTEAFF
-	TRBJ2-3	TRBV2	15	TRBD2	TGTGCCAGCAGTGACCCCTCGCGGACTAGGGCTACGCAGTATTTT	CASSDPSRTRATQYF
once	TRBJ1-1	TRBV19	13	TRBD1	TGTGCCAGTAGAGACAGGGGCGCAGTGGTGGCTTTCTTT	CASRDRGAVVAFF
-	TRBJ1-4	TRBV24-1	15	-	TGTGCCACCAGTGATTTGGACAGGATAAATGAAAAACTGTTTTTT	CATSDLDRINEKLFF
once	TRBJ1-5	TRBV7-2	15	-	TGTGCCAGCAGCTCAGGGACAACGATCCGACAGCCCCAGCATTTT	CASSSGTTIRQPQHF
-	TRBJ1-5	TRBV20-1	11	-	TGCAGTGCTCAGGGAAATCAGCCCCAGCATTTT	CSAQGNQPQHF
-	TRBJ2-7	TRBV6-6	13	-	TGTGCCAGCAGTTCTCTAGGTACCTACGAGCAGTACTTC	CASSSLGTYEQYF
-	TRBJ2-7	TRBV6-2/TRBV6-3	14	-	TGTGCCAGCAGACCTCGCTTGCGGTCCTACGAGCAGTACTTC	CASRPRLRSYEQYF
-	TRBJ2-5	TRBV6-5	15	TRBD1	TGTGCCAGCAGTTACTCTAGGGACAGCCAAGAGACCCAGTACTTC	CASSYSRDSQETQYF
-	TRBJ2-5	TRBV28	13	-	TGTGCCAGCACCTTACAGTACCAAGAGACCCAGTACTTC	CASTLQYQETQYF
few	TRBJ1-1	TRBV3-1/TRBV3-2	13	-	TGTGCCAGCAGCCAAGAGGGGGGGTTGCGAGCTTTCTTT	CASSQEGGLRAFF
-	TRBJ2-3	TRBV29-1	14	TRBD1	TGCAGCTTCCGGGACAGGCTTTTTACAGATACGCAGTATTTT	CSFRDRLFTDTQYF
-	TRBJ2-7	TRBV28	15	-	TGTGCCAGCAGTTTTTCTCCCTCGGGACACTACGAGCAGTACTTC	CASSFSPSGHYEQYF
-	TRBJ2-5	TRBV3-1/TRBV3-2	12	-	TGTGCCAGCAGCCAAGACGAGAAGACCCAGTACTTC	CASSQDEKTQYF
-	TRBJ2-7	TRBV18	13	-	TGTGCCAGCTCACGGGACTCGTCCTACGAGCAGTACTTC	CASSRDSSYEQYF
few	TRBJ2-3	TRBV2	15	-	TGTGCCAGCGTGTTTGGGCTCACGCCAGCAGATACGCAGTATTTT	CASVFGLTPADTQYF
few	TRBJ2-7	TRBV7-2	15	-	TGTGCCAGCAGCCTCGTGGGGGCTGACCCCTACGAGCAGTACTTC	CASSLVGADPYEQYF
-	TRBJ1-6	TRBV4-3	16	-	TGCGCCAGCAGCCGCGGCCCGGGACACAATAATTCACCCCTCCACTTT	CASSRGPGHNNSPLHF
once	TRBJ2-7	TRBV5-1	13	TRBD1	TGCGCCAGCAGTCCCGGGACAGCCTACGAGCAGTACTTC	CASSPGTAYEQYF
-	TRBJ2-6	TRBV2	19	TRBD2	TGTGCCAGCCAGACTAGCCGCGCTCGAAGGGGCTCTGGGGCCAACGTCCTGACTTTC	CASQTSRARRGSGANVLTF
-	TRBJ2-7	TRBV19	19	TRBD2	TGTGCCAGTACCCTATTAGGGACTAGCGGGAGGGCCGCCCCCTACGAGCAGTACTTC	CASTLLGTSGRAAPYEQYF
-	TRBJ2-6	TRBV28	20	TRBD1	TGTGCCAGCAGTTCAGGGGGACAAAAAGGGACCCGCTCTGGGGCCAACGTCCTGACTTTC	CASSSGGQKGTRSGANVLTF
once	TRBJ1-5	TRBV3-1/TRBV3-2	15	-	TGTGCCAGCAGCCAAGATTTCCCGGGAAGGCAGCCCCAGCATTTT	CASSQDFPGRQPQHF
-	TRBJ2-3	TRBV7-8	15	-	TGTGCCAGCAGCTTCTCGGGATATTGGACAGATACGCAGTATTTT	CASSFSGYWTDTQYF
-	TRBJ2-4	TRBV28	17	-	TGTGCCAGCAGTCGTTTGTCCGGAGACTCGGCCAAAAACATTCAGTACTTC	CASSRLSGDSAKNIQYF
many	TRBJ2-5	TRBV10-1	16	TRBD2	TGCGCCAGCAGTGAGTCCCAAGGACTAGGAAGAGAGACCCAGTACTTC	CASSESQGLGRETQYF
-	TRBJ1-1	TRBV2	13	-	TGTGCCAGCAGTCCTGACAGCAACACTGAAGCTTTCTTT	CASSPDSNTEAFF
-	TRBJ2-7	TRBV19	13	-	TGTGCCAGTAGTAGGACAGCAACCTACGAGCAGTACTTC	CASSRTATYEQYF
-	TRBJ2-1	TRBV7-2	15	TRBD2	TGTGCCAGCACCCCCCCGAGCGGGAGATCGGATGAGCAGTTCTTC	CASTPPSGRSDEQFF
-	TRBJ2-3	TRBV11-2	13	TRBD1	TGTGCCAGCAGCGGACCACAGGGGTATACGCAGTATTTT	CASSGPQGYTQYF
-	TRBJ2-3	TRBV4-2	17	TRBD2	TGTGCCAGCAGCCAAGATACTAGCGGGAGACGGGCAGATACGCAGTATTTT	CASSQDTSGRRADTQYF
-	TRBJ2-7	TRBV5-4	15	TRBD2	TGTGCCAGCAGCATTCCGGGACTAGCGGTTTACGAGCAGTACTTC	CASSIPGLAVYEQYF
once	TRBJ2-1	TRBV24-1	17	TRBD2	TGTGCCACCAGTGACTACAAAACTAGCGGGAGGGCGAATGAGCAGTTCTTC	CATSDYKTSGRANEQFF
-	TRBJ2-3	TRBV7-6	16	TRBD1	TGTGCCAAACGTGGGGACAGACATTCACCCACAGATACGCAGTATTTT	CAKRGDRHSPTDTQYF
once	TRBJ1-3	TRBV7-2	16	-	TGTGCCAGCAGCAAAACAGTTCCTCCAACTGGAAACACCATATATTTT	CASSKTVPPTGNTIYF
once	TRBJ2-7	TRBV4-3	15	-	TGCGCCAGCAGCCAGGGTCTTGAGGGAACCTACGAGCAGTACTTC	CASSQGLEGTYEQYF
few	TRBJ1-2	TRBV11-2	13	-	TGTGCCAGCAGCTTTGTGGAGGGAGCTGGCTACACCTTC	CASSFVEGAGYTF
-	TRBJ2-7	TRBV18	13	TRBD1	TGTGCCAGCTCCCGGACAGGGGGCGACGAGCAGTACTTC	CASSRTGGDEQYF
-	TRBJ2-7	TRBV12-3/TRBV12-4	13	-	TGTGCCAGCACTCTCGGGGGTTCCTACGAGCAGTACTTC	CASTLGGSYEQYF
-	TRBJ2-1	TRBV5-1	16	TRBD2	TGCGCCAGCAGCTGGCCCACTAGCGGGGTATACAATGAGCAGTTCTTC	CASSWPTSGVYNEQFF
-	TRBJ2-7	TRBV5-4	15	TRBD2	TGTGCCAGCAGCTTGGCGGGGACTAACTCCTACGAGCAGTACTTC	CASSLAGTNSYEQYF
-	TRBJ1-2	TRBV13	13	-	TGTGCCAGCAGCTTACAGGGGCAGTCTGGCTACACCTTC	CASSLQGQSGYTF